Described below is a single T cell receptor beta chain sequence and its context. Antigen specificity is unknown. This sample is part of a study of beta chain features in type 1 diabetes. TCRB transcripts that were expressed got sequenced, as all of the isolated RNA had been reverse transcribed. Only in-frame clones appear in the TCRdb table, and some are missing; sequencing was by immunoSEQ multiplex PCR. Of a few hundred thousand clones listed, over 9.5% are singletons. The CDR3 length is 15 residues. Study conclusions and caveats: Shorter TCRB CDR3s, moderately but significantly so, were found in Type 1 diabetes patients in all four CD4+ subsets.

The TCR comes from a woman aged 18-35 years with type 1 diabetes. The rearrangement uses TRBV21-1 and TRBJ2-3; the table's D call of TRBD1 was not tested on the DNA. TRBV21-1 is given as a pseudogene. The sequenced sample consisted of naive CD4+ T cells from blood. The CDR3 nucleotides are TGTGCCAGCAACAGGGACAGGTTGCACACAGATACGCAGTATTTT. As protein: CASNRDRLHTDTQYF.